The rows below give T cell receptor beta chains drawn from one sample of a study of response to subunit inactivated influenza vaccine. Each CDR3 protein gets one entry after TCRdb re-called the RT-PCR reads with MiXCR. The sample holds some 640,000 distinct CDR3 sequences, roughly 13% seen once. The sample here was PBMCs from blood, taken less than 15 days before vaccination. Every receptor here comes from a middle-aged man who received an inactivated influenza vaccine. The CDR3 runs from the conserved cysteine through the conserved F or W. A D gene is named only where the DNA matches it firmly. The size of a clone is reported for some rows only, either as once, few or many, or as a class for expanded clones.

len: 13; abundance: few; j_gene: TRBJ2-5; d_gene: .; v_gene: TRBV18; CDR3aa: CASSEAGTETQYF; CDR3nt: TGTGCCAGCTCAGAAGCAGGGACGGAGACCCAGTACTTC
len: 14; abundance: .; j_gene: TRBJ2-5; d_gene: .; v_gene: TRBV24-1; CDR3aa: CATSEANYQETLYF; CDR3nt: TGTGCCACCAGTGAGGCCAATTACCAAGAGACCCTGTACTTC
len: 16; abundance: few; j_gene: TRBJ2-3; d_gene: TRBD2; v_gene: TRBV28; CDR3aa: CASSPGLAGGRYTQYF; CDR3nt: TGTGCCAGCAGCCCGGGACTAGCGGGAGGGCGATATACGCAGTATTTT
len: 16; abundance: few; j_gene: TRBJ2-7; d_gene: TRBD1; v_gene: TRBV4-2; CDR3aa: CASSPARGLSSYEQYF; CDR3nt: TGTGCCAGCAGCCCTGCAAGGGGGCTGAGCTCCTACGAGCAGTACTTC
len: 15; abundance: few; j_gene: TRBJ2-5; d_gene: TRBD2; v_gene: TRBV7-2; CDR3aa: CASSRDRTSGRTQYF; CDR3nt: TGTGCCAGCAGCCGGGACAGGACTAGCGGGAGAACCCAGTACTTC
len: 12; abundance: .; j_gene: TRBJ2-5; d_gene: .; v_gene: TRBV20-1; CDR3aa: CSAVRRQETQYF; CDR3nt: TGCAGTGCTGTCAGGCGGCAAGAGACCCAGTACTTC
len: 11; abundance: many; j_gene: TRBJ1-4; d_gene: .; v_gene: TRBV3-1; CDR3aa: CASGTNEKLFF; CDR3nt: TGTGCCAGCGGTACTAATGAAAAACTGTTTTTT
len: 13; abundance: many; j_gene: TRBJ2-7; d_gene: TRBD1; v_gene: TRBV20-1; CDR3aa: CSADRDRGYEQYF; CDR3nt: TGCAGTGCCGACCGGGACAGGGGATACGAGCAGTACTTC
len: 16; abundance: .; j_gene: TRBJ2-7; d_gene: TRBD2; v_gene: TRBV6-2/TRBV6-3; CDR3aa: CASSYSKLAGSYEQYF; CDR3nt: TGTGCCAGCAGTTACTCGAAACTAGCGGGCTCCTACGAGCAGTACTTC
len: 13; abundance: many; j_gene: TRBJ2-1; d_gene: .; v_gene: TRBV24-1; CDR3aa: CATSDWMKGEQFF; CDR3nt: TGTGCCACCAGCGACTGGATGAAGGGTGAGCAGTTCTTC
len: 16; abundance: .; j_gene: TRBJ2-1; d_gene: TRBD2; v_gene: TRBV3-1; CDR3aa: CASSQDLGLAGDEQFF; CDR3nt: TGTGCCAGCAGCCAAGATCTGGGACTAGCGGGAGATGAGCAGTTCTTC
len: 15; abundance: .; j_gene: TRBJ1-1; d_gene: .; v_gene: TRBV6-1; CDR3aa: CASRLGIDRRTEAFF; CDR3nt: TGTGCCAGCAGGTTGGGCATCGACCGTCGTACTGAAGCTTTCTTT
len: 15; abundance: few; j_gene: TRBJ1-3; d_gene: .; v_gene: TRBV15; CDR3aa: CATSRDQFSGNTIYF; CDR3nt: TGTGCCACCAGCAGGGATCAGTTCTCTGGAAACACCATATATTTT
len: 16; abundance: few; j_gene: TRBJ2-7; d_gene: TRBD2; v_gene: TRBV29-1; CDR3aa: CSVDGGGRRAWYEQYF; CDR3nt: TGCAGCGTTGATGGCGGCGGGAGACGGGCCTGGTACGAGCAGTACTTC
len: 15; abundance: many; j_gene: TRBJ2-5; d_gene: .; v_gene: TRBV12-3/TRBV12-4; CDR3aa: CASSLGIGTRETQYF; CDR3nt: TGTGCCAGCAGTTTGGGTATCGGGACGAGGGAGACCCAGTACTTC
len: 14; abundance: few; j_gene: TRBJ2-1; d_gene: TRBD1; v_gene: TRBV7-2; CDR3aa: CASSGQETYNEQFF; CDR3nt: TGTGCCAGCAGCGGACAGGAGACCTACAATGAGCAGTTCTTC
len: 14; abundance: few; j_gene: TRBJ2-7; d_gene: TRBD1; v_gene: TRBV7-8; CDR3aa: CASSYGTGLYEQYF; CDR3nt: TGTGCCAGCAGCTACGGGACAGGACTCTACGAGCAGTACTTC
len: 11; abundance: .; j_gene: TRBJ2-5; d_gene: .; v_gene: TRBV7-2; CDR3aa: CASTPHRTQYF; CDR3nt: TGTGCCAGCACCCCCCATCGGACCCAGTACTTC
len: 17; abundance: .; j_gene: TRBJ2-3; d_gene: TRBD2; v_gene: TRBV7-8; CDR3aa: CASSSGLAGGYTDTQYF; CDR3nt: TGTGCCAGCAGCTCAGGACTAGCGGGAGGGTACACAGATACGCAGTATTTT
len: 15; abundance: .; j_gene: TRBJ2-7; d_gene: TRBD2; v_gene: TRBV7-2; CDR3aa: CASSLVSPSGYEQYF; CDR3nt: TGTGCCAGCAGCTTAGTATCCCCTAGCGGCTACGAGCAGTACTTC
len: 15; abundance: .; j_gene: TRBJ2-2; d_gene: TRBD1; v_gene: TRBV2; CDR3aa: CASSPGQGNPGELFF; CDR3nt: TGTGCCAGCAGTCCGGGACAGGGTAACCCCGGGGAGCTGTTTTTT
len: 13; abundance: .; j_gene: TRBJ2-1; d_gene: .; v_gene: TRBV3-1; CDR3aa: CASSQIQGYEQFF; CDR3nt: TGTGCCAGCAGCCAAATACAGGGCTATGAGCAGTTCTTC
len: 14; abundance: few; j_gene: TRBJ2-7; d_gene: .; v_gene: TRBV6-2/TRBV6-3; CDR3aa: CASSTRDHLYAQYF; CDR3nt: TGTGCCAGCAGCACACGGGACCACCTATACGCGCAGTACTTC